This T cell receptor (beta chain) came from a study of cytomegalovirus exposure and HLA in healthy donors. CDR1 is SGHTA, CDR2 FQGNSA, per germline. The V and J ends lost 3 bases and 2 bases respectively, with 10 bases between them. CDR3 size: 14 residues. 13 Jbeta primers and 60 Vbeta primers were used for the PCR. Only in-frame clones appear in the TCRdb table, and some are missing; sequencing was by immunoSEQ multiplex PCR. The sample lists approximately 130,000 clones; roughly 80% were seen once. This clone showed up just a few times. The sequenced material came from PBMCs. The gene calls are TRBV7-2 and TRBJ2-5; maybe TRBD2 (5 bases). This receptor was obtained from a woman in her fifties or sixties in good health and CMV-seropositive. The CDR3: CASSFQRGQETQYF. The CDR3 DNA is TGTGCCAGCAGCTTCCAGCGAGGGCAAGAGACCCAGTACTTC.